One and the same sample provided the 21 T cell receptor beta chains below, sequenced in a study of identical twins. In TCRdb, the 5' RACE reads were re-called with MiXCR into one record per CDR3 protein. The sample comprises 1,800,000 or so distinct CDR3 sequences, less than 35% of which are singletons, and approximately 0.25% rests with the top ten. The sample comprised cord blood. These receptors originate from a newborn girl in good health.

This rearrangement joins TRBV4-1 to TRBJ1-1; D call uncertain. Germline CDR1 and CDR2: MGHRA and YSYEKL. This CDR3 comprises 15 residues. The V end lost 1 base, the J end lost 5 bases, and 14 bases lay between the germline ends. The CDR3 sequence: CASSQAVQSGTEAFF. CDR3 nucleotides: TGCGCCAGCAGCCAAGCCGTCCAGTCGGGGACTGAAGCTTTCTTT.

This chain uses TRBV13 with TRBJ2-7; D is possibly TRBD2 (5 bases). The CDR3 is 15 amino acids. Trimming shortened V by 2 bases and J by 2 bases, and 13 bases separated the two germline ends. Germline V lookup: CDR1 PRHDT, CDR2 FYEKMQ (reference sequence). The CDR3 protein is CASSLIQRYPYEQYF. The CDR3 nucleotides read TGTGCCAGCAGCTTAATTCAGCGGTATCCCTACGAGCAGTACTTC.

The J gene is TRBJ2-3, the V gene TRBV20-1, with no clear D. V was shortened by 1 base and J by 14 bases, with 13 bases between the two germline ends. CDR3 length equals 11 residues. Germline V gene lookup returns CDR1 DFQATT and CDR2 SNEGSKA (reference sequence). CDR3 sequence (DNA): TGCAGTGCTAGAGGCTCCCTATCCTCGTATTTT. It codes for CSARGSLSSYF.

J is TRBJ2-7 and V is TRBV25-1; D possibly uses TRBD1 or TRBD2 (5 bases each). Germline V gene lookup returns CDR1 MGHDK and CDR2 SYGVNS. With 5 bases removed from V and 3 bases from J, the gap between germline ends came to 14 bases. The CDR3 has 14 amino acids. CDR3 sequence reads: CASSSGTIVYEQYF. CDR3 DNA sequence: TGTGCCAGCAGTTCCGGGACGATCGTCTACGAGCAGTACTTC.

This clonotype was recorded a few times. This rearrangement joins TRBV20-1 to TRBJ1-5, with 7 bases lining up with TRBD1. The ends lost 3 bases at V and 0 bases at J; junction bases unmatched: 14. CDR3 length: 18 residues. Germline-derived CDR1 and CDR2 are DFQATT and SNEGSKA (reference sequence). The CDR3 DNA is TGCAGTGCTAGCCGACAGGGTAATTTCGAGTATAGCAATCAGCCCCAGCATTTT. The encoded protein is CSASRQGNFEYSNQPQHF.

The V call is TRBV3-1, the J call TRBJ2-4, with D maybe TRBD2 (5 bases). The J call may be incorrect, as the DNA end agrees better with TRBJ2-5. The CDR3 has 13 amino acids. CDR1 and CDR2 from the germline V gene are LGHDT and YNNKEL (reference sequence). DNA of the CDR3: TGTGCCAGCAGCCAAATGAGGGCAGAGACCCAGTACTTC. Its protein product is CASSQMRAETQYF.

This sequence joins TRBV15 and TRBJ2-7; TRBD2 agrees at 9 bases. There are 15 residues in the CDR3. Trimming cost V 3 bases and J 5 bases; bases outside gene matches: 8. The germline V gene encodes CDR1 LNHNV and CDR2 YYDKDF (reference sequence). The CDR3 region has the DNA TGTGCCACCAGCAGGGATAGGACTAGCGTCGACGAGCAGTACTTC. It is translated as CATSRDRTSVDEQYF.

The chain couples TRBV19 to TRBJ1-5, with a possible D match to TRBD1 (5 bases). The germline V and J ends were trimmed by 1 base and 7 bases, with 14 bases remaining between them. The CDR3 spans 15 residues. The germline V gene encodes CDR1 LNHDA and CDR2 SQIVND (reference sequence). The CDR3 nucleotides are TGTGCCAGTAGTATAGCCAGGGCAGGGAAGCAGCCCCAGCATTTT. This translates into CASSIARAGKQPQHF.

The chain employs TRBV5-1 and TRBJ2-3; 7 bases align to TRBD2. V was pared by 4 bases and J by 0 bases, with 11 bases of the junction left unmatched. The CDR3 consists of 17 residues. The germline CDR1 and CDR2 sequences are SGHRS and YFSETQ. In nucleotides, the CDR3 is TGCGCCAGCAGCGGGATCAAGCGGGAACAAAGCACAGATACGCAGTATTTT. Translating it yields CASSGIKREQSTDTQYF.

V and J are TRBV7-2 and TRBJ2-5; the match to TRBD2 covers 7 bases. Germline V gene sequence: CDR1 SGHTA, CDR2 FQGNSA. CDR3 length: 14 residues. Trimming at V came to 5 bases and at J to 11 bases, leaving 14 bases not matched to a gene. The CDR3, as DNA: TGTGCCAGCAGCCCCCGACTAGCTTCAGATGAGCAGTACTTC. This sequence encodes CASSPRLASDEQYF.

The sample holds a few counts of this clonotype. The genes are TRBV7-9 and TRBJ2-7, with a possible D match to TRBD2 (5 bases). This CDR3 region has 15 residues. The V end was cut by 4 bases, the J end by 0 bases, with 13 bases between. Germline V gene data show CDR1 as SEHNR and CDR2 as FQNEAQ (reference sequence). The CDR3 coding sequence is TGTGCCAGCAGCTCCGGGGTACCCAGCTCCTACGAGCAGTACTTC. Encoded protein: CASSSGVPSSYEQYF. Together with reference TRBV7-9 and TRBJ2-7, the CDR3 gives the full variable domain: DTGVSQNPRHKITKRGQNVTFRCDPISEHNRLYWYRQTLGQGPEFLTYFQNEAQLEKSRLLSDRFSAERPKGSFSTLEIQRTEQGDSAMYLCASSSGVPSSYEQYFGPGTRLTVT.

This clonotype showed up many times. The junction differs from germline at one of its ends, possibly a read error. The rearrangement links TRBV5-1 to TRBJ1-6, with D perhaps matching TRBD1 (6 bases). CDR3 length equals 13 residues. The germline CDR1 and CDR2 sequences are SGHRS and YFSETQ. CDR3 region: CASSPRGNSPLHF. Written as DNA, the CDR3 is TGTGCCAGCAGTCCCAGGGGTAATTCACCCCTCCACTTT.

This chain links TRBV2 with TRBJ1-2; 7 bases fit TRBD1. Germline loops: CDR1 SNHLY, CDR2 FYNNEI. There are 14 residues in the CDR3. V was clipped by 6 bases and J by 4 bases; unmatched bases: 8. CDR3 DNA: TGTGCCAGCAGGGACAACAGGGGAGGCTATGGCTACACCTTC. Residues: CASRDNRGGYGYTF. Together with reference TRBV2 and TRBJ1-2, the CDR3 gives the full variable domain: EPEVTQTPSHQVTQMGQEVILRCVPISNHLYFYWYRQILGQKVEFLVSFYNNEISEKSEIFDDQFSVERPDGSNFTLKIRSTKLEDSAMYFCASRDNRGGYGYTFGSGTRLTVV.

The chain links TRBV18 to TRBJ2-4; a weak D match, TRBD2 (5 bases). This CDR3 has 15 amino acids. Germline-derived CDR1 and CDR2 are KGHSH and LQKENI. Trimming cost V 5 bases and J 13 bases, with 24 bases left between them. CDR3 amino acids: CASSSLAVRVGEQYF. The CDR3 DNA reads TGTGCCAGCTCATCTCTAGCTGTCCGAGTGGGAGAGCAGTACTTC.

This chain links TRBV20-1 with TRBJ1-5; a possible D gene is TRBD1 (5 bases). Per the germline V gene, CDR1 is DFQATT and CDR2 is SNEGSKA (reference sequence). The CDR3 length is 15 residues. Trimming left V 6 bases short and J 3 bases short, with 18 bases between. CDR3 in amino acids: CSAYFPGTPNQPQHF. The CDR3 nucleotides read TGCAGTGCCTACTTTCCCGGGACCCCCAATCAGCCCCAGCATTTT.

This clonotype was seen more than once but under ten times. V is TRBV6-5 and J is TRBJ2-1; D perhaps matches TRBD2 (6 bases). V shed 4 bases and J shed 0 bases, with 16 bases lying between them. Germline CDR1 and CDR2: MNHEY and SVGAGI. The CDR3 is 17 amino acids. CDR3: CASSSRDWRNSYNEQFF. CDR3 in DNA: TGTGCCAGCAGTTCGAGGGACTGGCGCAACTCCTACAATGAGCAGTTCTTC.

This clonotype was found a few times. The rearrangement joins TRBV4-2 to TRBJ1-5; D is undetermined. Trimming took off 1 base at V and 3 bases at J, with 10 bases between the two ends. The germline V gene encodes CDR1 LGHNA and CDR2 YNFKEQ. CDR3 length: 15 residues. Here the CDR3 DNA reads TGTGCCAGCAGCCAAGCCCGGCAGTCCAATCAGCCCCAGCATTTT. Translated: CASSQARQSNQPQHF.

V usage is TRBV6-5 and J usage is TRBJ2-1, with 11 bases fitting TRBD2. The CDR3 is 14 amino acids. CDR1 is MNHEY, CDR2 SVGAGI, per germline. The trim removed 7 bases at V and 6 bases at J, leaving 5 bases unmatched. CDR3: CASKLAGGRNEQFF. The CDR3 coding sequence is TGTGCCAGCAAGCTAGCGGGAGGACGCAATGAGCAGTTCTTC.

CDR3 residues: CASGSQGARVYGYTF. DNA for the CDR3: TGTGCCAGCGGCTCCCAGGGGGCGAGGGTTTATGGCTACACCTTC. This rearrangement joins TRBV5-6 to TRBJ1-2; 8 nucleotides agree with TRBD1. CDR1 is SGHDT, CDR2 YYEEEE, per germline. The length of the CDR3 is 15 residues. Trimming took 7 bases from V and 5 from J; bases not matched to a gene: 13.

This clonotype has ten or more counts. CDR3 amino acids: CASIISGTTYEQYF. CDR3 DNA sequence: TGTGCCAGCATCATTAGCGGGACCACCTACGAGCAGTACTTC. The chain combines TRBV6-1 with TRBJ2-7, with 8 positions matching TRBD2. In germline, CDR1 is MNHNS, CDR2 SASEGT. This CDR3 is 14 amino acids long. The junction had 7 bases not matched to a gene; V was cut back by 7 bases and J by 2 bases.

The chain couples TRBV20-1 to TRBJ1-2, with D unresolved. In germline, CDR1 is DFQATT, CDR2 SNEGSKA (reference sequence). The germline V and J ends were trimmed by 6 bases and 4 bases, with 12 bases remaining between them. This CDR3 contains 12 residues. CDR3 nucleotides: TGCAGTGCAACCGCCGTGATCTATGGCTACACCTTC. Its translation is CSATAVIYGYTF.